Listed below are T cell receptor beta chains from one sample, sequenced in a study of regulatory T cells in long-lasting Graves disease. A single record per CDR3 protein comes from TCRdb applying MiXCR to the multiplex PCR reads. The sample includes almost 350,000 distinct CDR3 sequences, 15% to 20% of them seen just once. Material: peripheral blood mononuclear cells (PBMCs), obtained when the disease was refractory, from a patient treated with antithyroid drugs. Every receptor here comes from a female donor with Graves disease. Each CDR3 is given with its conserved first and last residue. A D gene is named only where the DNA matches it firmly. The size of a clone is reported for some rows only, either as once, few or many, or as a class for expanded clones.

>many|.|TRBJ2-7|TRBV18
CASSSSGEQYF
TGTGCCAGCTCATCCAGTGGCGAGCAGTACTTC
>few|.|TRBJ1-1|TRBV5-8
CASSLNQGGGGTEAFF
TGTGCCAGCAGCCTAAATCAGGGTGGGGGTGGCACTGAAGCTTTCTTT
>.|.|TRBJ1-5|TRBV9
CASSAQGYSNQPQHF
TGTGCCAGCAGCGCGCAGGGGTATAGCAATCAGCCCCAGCATTTT
>few|TRBD1|TRBJ1-5|TRBV19
CASGTQRDSSNQPQHF
TGTGCCAGTGGAACTCAACGGGACAGCTCCAATCAGCCCCAGCATTTT
>.|.|TRBJ2-2|TRBV14
CASSQDIYTGELFF
TGTGCCAGCAGCCAAGATATTTACACCGGGGAGCTGTTTTTT
>.|TRBD1|TRBJ2-7|TRBV30
CAWSSPRTGAHHEQYF
TGTGCCTGGAGCTCCCCGAGGACAGGGGCGCACCACGAGCAGTACTTC
>many|.|TRBJ1-5|TRBV29-1
CSVLLEQGRGQPQHF
TGCAGCGTCTTGCTAGAACAGGGCAGGGGTCAGCCCCAGCATTTT
>many|.|TRBJ2-6|TRBV12-3/TRBV12-4
CASSSTVVGANVLTF
TGTGCCAGCAGTTCGACAGTGGTCGGGGCCAACGTCCTGACTTTC
>.|.|TRBJ1-1|TRBV11-2
CASSLAGETEAFF
TGTGCCAGCAGCTTAGCGGGTGAGACTGAAGCTTTCTTT
>many|.|TRBJ2-7|TRBV7-2
CASSQGFYRNSQYF
TGTGCCAGCAGCCAAGGCTTCTATCGTAATTCGCAGTACTTC
>few|.|TRBJ2-7|TRBV27
CASSPRLDSSYEQYF
TGTGCCAGCAGCCCCCGCTTGGATAGCTCCTACGAGCAGTACTTC
>.|.|TRBJ1-1|TRBV3-1
CASSQDGGNTEAFF
TGTGCCAGCAGCCAAGACGGGGGGAACACTGAAGCTTTCTTT
>few|TRBD1|TRBJ1-2|TRBV6-5
CASSYPGQGYTF
TGTGCCAGCAGTTACCCGGGACAGGGCTACACCTTC
>many|.|TRBJ2-7|TRBV28
CASSLHGGPGEQYF
TGTGCCAGCAGTCTGCATGGGGGGCCGGGGGAGCAGTACTTC
>few|TRBD2|TRBJ2-5|TRBV7-9
CASSPERAGAQETQYF
TGTGCCAGCAGCCCGGAGCGGGCGGGAGCTCAAGAGACCCAGTACTTC
>.|.|TRBJ2-2|TRBV6-1
CASSRSGYGELFF
TGTGCCAGCAGCCGCAGTGGGTACGGGGAGCTGTTTTTT
>many|TRBD1|TRBJ2-7|TRBV28
CASSYRDRGQYEQYF
TGTGCCAGCAGTTACCGGGACAGGGGGCAATACGAGCAGTACTTC
>.|.|TRBJ2-1|TRBV11-2
CASSLRMMGDNEQFF
TGTGCCAGCAGCTTACGGATGATGGGTGACAATGAGCAGTTCTTC
>many|.|TRBJ1-5|TRBV6-1
CASIRSNTDQPQHF
TGTGCCAGCATTCGATCCAACACCGATCAGCCCCAGCATTTT
>many|.|TRBJ2-7|TRBV12-3/TRBV12-4
CASSSGTGEQYF
TGTGCCAGCAGCTCCGGGACGGGGGAGCAGTACTTC
>.|.|TRBJ2-7|TRBV5-6
CASSGRVPYEQYF
TGTGCCAGCAGCGGCAGGGTCCCCTACGAGCAGTACTTC
>few|TRBD1|TRBJ2-3|TRBV20-1
CSARPGTGVTDTQYF
TGCAGTGCTAGACCCGGGACAGGCGTCACAGATACGCAGTATTTT
>many|.|TRBJ1-4|TRBV7-9
CASSLPAINEKLFF
TGTGCCAGCAGCTTACCGGCGATTAATGAAAAACTGTTTTTT
>many|.|TRBJ2-5|TRBV6-5
CASSYSTPWETQYF
TGTGCCAGCAGTTACTCGACACCCTGGGAGACCCAGTACTTC
>.|.|TRBJ1-2|TRBV20-1
CSARDPRKNYGYTF
TGCAGTGCTAGAGATCCGAGAAAGAACTATGGCTACACCTTC
>many|.|TRBJ1-2|TRBV5-1
CASRRGGFYGYTF
TGCGCCAGCAGGCGGGGGGGATTTTATGGCTACACCTTC
>.|.|TRBJ2-1|TRBV4-1
CASSLRGQINYNEQFF
TGCGCCAGCAGCCTCAGAGGACAGATAAACTACAATGAGCAGTTCTTC
>.|TRBD2|TRBJ2-7|TRBV20-1
CSAKEWLGLAGGSYQQYF
TGCAGTGCTAAGGAATGGTTGGGACTAGCGGGAGGATCCTACCAGCAGTACTTC
>.|.|TRBJ1-3|TRBV20-1
CSADLVSGNTIYF
TGCAGTGCTGACTTAGTTTCGGGAAACACCATATATTTT
>.|.|TRBJ2-6|TRBV5-1
CASKWGAGANVLTF
TGCGCCAGCAAGTGGGGGGCTGGGGCCAACGTCCTGACTTTC
>.|TRBD2|TRBJ2-7|TRBV20-1
CSARDWLAGFGYEQYF
TGCAGTGCTAGAGATTGGCTAGCGGGATTTGGCTACGAGCAGTACTTC
>.|.|TRBJ1-2|TRBV28
CASSLLRLREGINYGYTF
TGTGCCAGCAGTTTACTGCGGCTCAGGGAGGGGATTAACTATGGCTACACCTTC
>many|.|TRBJ2-3|TRBV2
CASIGQGNTDTQYF
TGTGCCAGCATTGGTCAGGGAAACACAGATACGCAGTATTTT
>few|TRBD1|TRBJ1-1|TRBV4-1
CASSHLGQGSTEAFF
TGCGCCAGCAGCCACTTGGGACAGGGTAGCACTGAAGCTTTCTTT
>.|.|TRBJ1-5|TRBV7-3
CASSLVGVGAGVQPQHF
TGTGCCAGCAGCTTAGTCGGGGTAGGGGCAGGGGTTCAGCCCCAGCATTTT
>many|.|TRBJ2-6|TRBV12-3/TRBV12-4
CASSTRSSGANVLTF
TGTGCCAGCAGTACACGGAGCTCTGGGGCCAACGTCCTGACTTTC
>.|TRBD2|TRBJ2-2|TRBV19
CASRTGTSGGSLNTGELFF
TGTGCCAGTAGGACCGGGACTAGCGGGGGGAGTTTAAACACCGGGGAGCTGTTTTTT
>.|TRBD1|TRBJ2-7|TRBV7-2
CASSLGTGAGVYEQYF
TGTGCCAGCAGCTTAGGGACAGGGGCCGGGGTCTACGAGCAGTACTTC
>.|TRBD1|TRBJ1-1|TRBV4-3
CASSQDSQGQGASTEAFF
TGCGCCAGCAGCCAAGATTCACAAGGACAGGGGGCGAGTACGGAAGCTTTCTTT
>many|.|TRBJ1-1|TRBV27
CASGRGAGTEAFF
TGTGCCAGCGGACGGGGGGCGGGTACTGAAGCTTTCTTT
>many|.|TRBJ1-2|TRBV12-3/TRBV12-4
CASSPLRLGEGDYGYTF
TGTGCCAGCAGTCCCTTACGTTTAGGGGAGGGCGACTATGGCTACACCTTC
>.|.|TRBJ2-3|TRBV2
CASKPPGGGSEVDTQYF
TGTGCCAGCAAACCTCCGGGGGGCGGAAGTGAGGTGGATACGCAGTATTTT
>.|TRBD1|TRBJ1-2|TRBV20-1
CSAKGTGTGASYGYTF
TGCAGTGCAAAGGGAACCGGGACAGGGGCGAGCTATGGCTACACCTTC
>.|.|TRBJ1-2|TRBV9
CASSAQVEGQSYYGYTF
TGTGCCAGCAGCGCCCAAGTGGAGGGTCAATCCTACTATGGCTACACCTTC
>many|.|TRBJ2-7|TRBV5-1
CASSLVGGEQYF
TGTGCCAGCAGCTTAGTAGGGGGCGAGCAGTACTTC
>.|.|TRBJ2-7|TRBV7-9
CASSLSQLNYEQYF
TGTGCCAGCAGCTTATCACAGCTTAACTACGAGCAGTACTTC